The 10 T cell receptor beta chains given below trace back to one sample, sequenced in a study of beta chain features in type 1 diabetes. Expressed TCRB transcripts were sequenced because the isolated RNA had all been reverse transcribed beforehand. TCRdb's copy holds only in-frame clones and misses some; the assay was immunoSEQ multiplex PCR. The sample includes some 330,000 clones, approximately 10% seen only once; the top ten take 0.015% to 0.02%. The sequenced sample was naive CD4+ T cells from blood. These TCRs come from a woman aged 25 to 39 in good health.

V and J are TRBV7-6 and TRBJ1-4; tentative D call: TRBD1 (5 bases). CDR3 length: 14 amino acids. From germline, CDR1 is SGHVS and CDR2 FNYEAQ. Between the trimmed V and J ends, which lost 5 bases and 12 bases, there was a span of 19 bases. The CDR3 reads CASSQRGRQRELFF. DNA for the CDR3: TGTGCCAGCAGCCAGAGAGGAAGACAGCGGGAACTGTTTTTT. The full variable domain, its missing parts supplied by reference TRBV7-6 and TRBJ1-4, is GAGVSQSPRYKVTKRGQDVALRCDPISGHVSLYWYRQALGQGPEFLTYFNYEAQQDKSGLPNDRFSAERPEGSISTLTIQRTEQRDSAMYRCASSQRGRQRELFFGSGTQLSVL.

In the case of this clone: Other DNA sequences in the same sample also yield this CDR3. The chain joins TRBV7-2 to TRBJ1-2; possibly TRBD1 for D (6 bases). CDR1 SGHTA and CDR2 FQGNSA come from the germline V gene. The length of the CDR3 is 12 residues. V lost 4 bases, J lost 5 bases, and 8 bases lay in between. The CDR3 loop reads CASSSQGYGYTF. CDR3 nucleotide sequence: TGTGCCAGCAGCTCACAGGGTTATGGCTACACCTTC.

This chain links TRBV7-8 with TRBJ1-5, with TRBD1 identical over 8 bases. The length of the CDR3 is 19 residues. Germline V CDR1 and CDR2: SGHVS, FQNEAQ. With V trimmed by 4 bases and J by 4 bases, 18 bases remained unmatched. For the CDR3, the DNA is TGTGCCAGCAGCTACGGGGTTGGACAGGGATGGCGCGGGAATCAGCCCCAGCATTTT. Residues: CASSYGVGQGWRGNQPQHF.

In DNA, the CDR3 is TGTGCCAGTAACACCCGGGGAGGATACTATGGCTACACCTTC. It specifies CASNTRGGYYGYTF. The rearrangement uses TRBV19 and TRBJ1-2; D remains ambiguous. The germline V gene has CDR1 LNHDA and CDR2 SQIVND (reference sequence). Between the trimmed V and J ends, which lost 7 bases and 3 bases, there was a span of 15 bases. CDR3 length: 14 residues.

The chain joins TRBV19 to TRBJ1-5; 7 bases agree with TRBD1. The germline CDR1 and CDR2 sequences are LNHDA and SQIVND (reference sequence). V gave up 3 bases and J gave up 9 bases; unmatched junction bases: 11. The CDR3 runs 15 residues. The CDR3 loop is CASSIGTVRTMPQHF. CDR3 DNA sequence: TGTGCCAGTAGTATTGGGACAGTGAGGACGATGCCCCAGCATTTT.

This clone was picked up a small number of times. Other nucleotide sequences from this sample produce the same CDR3. The genes are TRBV4-2 and TRBJ2-3; D may be TRBD2 (6 bases). Between the trimmed V and J ends, which lost 0 bases and 3 bases, there was a span of 10 bases. The CDR3 has 15 residues. CDR1 is LGHNA, CDR2 YNFKEQ, per germline. The CDR3 coding sequence is TGTGCCAGCAGCCAAGACTTGGAGGGTACAGATACGCAGTATTTT. Encoded protein: CASSQDLEGTDTQYF.

The rearrangement joins TRBV7-2 to TRBJ2-7; no clear D gene. CDR3 length: 14 amino acids. Germline-derived CDR1 and CDR2 are SGHTA and FQGNSA. Trimming left V 0 bases short and J 0 bases short, with 6 bases between. DNA for the CDR3: TGTGCCAGCAGCTTAGCGCTAAGCTCCTACGAGCAGTACTTC. It specifies CASSLALSSYEQYF.

The chain joins TRBV18 to TRBJ2-7; TRBD2 agrees at 9 bases. The CDR3 has 15 residues. CDR1 is KGHSH, CDR2 LQKENI, per germline. The V segment lost 5 bases and the J segment 0 bases; nucleotides outside the gene matches: 5. CDR3 amino acids: CASSTWTSASYEQYF. CDR3 nucleotides: TGTGCCAGCTCAACATGGACTAGCGCCTCCTACGAGCAGTACTTC. The full variable domain, with the rest looked up from reference TRBV18 and TRBJ2-7, is NAGVMQNPRHLVRRRGQEARLRCSPMKGHSHVYWYRQLPEEGLKFMVYLQKENIIDESGMPKERFSAEFPKEGPSILRIQQVVRGDSAAYFCASSTWTSASYEQYFGPGTRLTVT.

The V and J genes are TRBV7-9 and TRBJ2-3; 7 nucleotides align to TRBD1. Germline CDR1 and CDR2: SEHNR and FQNEAQ (reference sequence). The CDR3 contains 15 residues. Trimming cost V 3 bases and J 2 bases; bases outside gene matches: 5. The CDR3 DNA reads as TGTGCCAGCAGCTTTAGGACAGGATCCACAGATACGCAGTATTTT. This encodes CASSFRTGSTDTQYF.

This clone turned up a few times. V usage is TRBV2 and J usage is TRBJ2-2; the match to TRBD1 covers 7 bases. From germline, CDR1 is SNHLY and CDR2 FYNNEI. The CDR3 consists of 14 residues. Trimming removed 4 bases from V and 4 bases from J; junction bases left unmatched: 3. CDR3: CASSASGGTGELFF. The CDR3 DNA is TGTGCCAGCAGTGCATCAGGGGGCACCGGGGAGCTGTTTTTT. Filled out from reference TRBV2 and TRBJ2-2, the complete variable domain reads EPEVTQTPSHQVTQMGQEVILRCVPISNHLYFYWYRQILGQKVEFLVSFYNNEISEKSEIFDDQFSVERPDGSNFTLKIRSTKLEDSAMYFCASSASGGTGELFFGEGSRLTVL.